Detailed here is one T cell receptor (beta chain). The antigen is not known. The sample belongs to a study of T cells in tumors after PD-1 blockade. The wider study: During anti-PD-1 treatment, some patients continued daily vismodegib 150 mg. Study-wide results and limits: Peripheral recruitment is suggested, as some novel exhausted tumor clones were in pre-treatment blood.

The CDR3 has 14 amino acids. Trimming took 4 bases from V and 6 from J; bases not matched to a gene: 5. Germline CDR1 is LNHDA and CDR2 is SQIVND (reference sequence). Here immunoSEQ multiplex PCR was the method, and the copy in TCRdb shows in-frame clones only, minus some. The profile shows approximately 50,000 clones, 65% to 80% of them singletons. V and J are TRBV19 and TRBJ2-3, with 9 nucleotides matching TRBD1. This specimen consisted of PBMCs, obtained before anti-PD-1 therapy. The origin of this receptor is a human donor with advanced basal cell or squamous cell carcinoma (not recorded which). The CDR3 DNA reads TGTGCCAGTAGTAACAGGGGGCGCGAGGATACGCAGTATTTT. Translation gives CASSNRGREDTQYF.